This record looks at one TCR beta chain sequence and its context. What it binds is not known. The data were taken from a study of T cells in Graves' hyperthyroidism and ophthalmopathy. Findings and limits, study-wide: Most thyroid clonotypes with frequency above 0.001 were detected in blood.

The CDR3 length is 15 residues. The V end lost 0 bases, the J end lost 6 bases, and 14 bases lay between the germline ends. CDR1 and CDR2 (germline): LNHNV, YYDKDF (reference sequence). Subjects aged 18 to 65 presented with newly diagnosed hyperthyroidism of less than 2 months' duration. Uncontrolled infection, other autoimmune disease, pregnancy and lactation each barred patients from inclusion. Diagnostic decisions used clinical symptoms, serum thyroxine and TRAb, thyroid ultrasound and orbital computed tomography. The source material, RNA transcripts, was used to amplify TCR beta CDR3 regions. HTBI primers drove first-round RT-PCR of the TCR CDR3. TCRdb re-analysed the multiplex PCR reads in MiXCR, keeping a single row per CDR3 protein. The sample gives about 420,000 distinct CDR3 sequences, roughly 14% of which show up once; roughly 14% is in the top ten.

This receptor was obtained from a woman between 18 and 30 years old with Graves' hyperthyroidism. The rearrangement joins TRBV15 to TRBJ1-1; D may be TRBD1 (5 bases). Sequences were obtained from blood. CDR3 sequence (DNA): TGTGCCACCAGCAGAGATTCGGGGGTCAGCTCTGAAGCTTTCTTT. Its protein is CATSRDSGVSSEAFF.